The 25 T cell receptor beta chains listed next were all sequenced from one sample in a study of T-cell reconstitution after alpha-beta-depleted transplantation in children. The authors prepared the TCRbeta library with unique molecular identifiers. TCRdb reprocessed the PCR reads via MiXCR and lists one record per CDR3 protein. Of about 440,000 distinct CDR3 sequences listed, roughly 44% are singletons. The sample was PBMCs, taken before TCRalphabeta/CD19-depleted stem cell transplant. The receptors were sampled from a girl aged 2 to 9 with aplastic anemia, due to receive a stem cell transplant.

This clonotype was observed a handful of times. The rearrangement links TRBV19 to TRBJ1-1, with D unclear. Germline CDR1 LNHDA, CDR2 SQIVND (reference sequence). This CDR3 region has 16 residues. V shed 1 base and J shed 3 bases, with 15 bases lying between them. CDR3 sequence reads: CASSIGALGSHTEAFF. The CDR3 DNA is TGTGCCAGTAGTATAGGTGCCCTGGGATCCCACACTGAAGCTTTCTTT.

Remarks on this clonotype: Given a much more abundant clone one base away, this may be a read error. The chain is built from TRBV7-8 and TRBJ2-3; 8 bases fit TRBD2. The germline CDR1 and CDR2 sequences are SGHVS and FQNEAQ. The CDR3 has 15 amino acids. The CDR3 bases are TGTGCCAGCAGCTCCGTAGCGGGGTCCACAGATACGCATTATTTT. Protein sequence: CASSSVAGSTDTHYF.

At least ten counts were recorded for this clonotype. J is TRBJ1-2 and V is TRBV6-5; maybe TRBD1 (6 bases). Germline V gene data show CDR1 as MNHEY and CDR2 as SVGAGI. The CDR3 totals 14 residues. The V and J ends lost 3 bases and 3 bases respectively, with 11 bases between them. CDR3 coding DNA: TGTGCCAGCAGTTATTCGCAGGGGCACTATGGCTACACCTTC. This encodes CASSYSQGHYGYTF.

In its sample, this clonotype was seen many times. The chain uses TRBV5-1 and TRBJ2-7; no clear D gene. CDR3 length: 16 amino acids. Trimming left V 0 bases short and J 2 bases short, with 15 bases between. Germline CDR1 SGHRS, CDR2 YFSETQ. CDR3 DNA sequence: TGCGCCAGCAGCTTGGTTTCGTACTCAATCACCTACGAGCAGTACTTC. Its protein product is CASSLVSYSITYEQYF.

This chain uses TRBV20-1 with TRBJ2-3; 12 positions agree with TRBD2. Germline lookup yields CDR1 DFQATT and CDR2 SNEGSKA (reference sequence). This CDR3 contains 14 residues. Trimming cost V 5 bases and J 10 bases; bases outside gene matches: 10. CDR3 sequence (DNA): TGCAGTGCTCCGTCCCAGACTAGCGGGAGATCGCAGTATTTT. This encodes CSAPSQTSGRSQYF.

This clonotype came up a few times. J is TRBJ2-5 and V is TRBV7-9; 8 bases map to TRBD2. The CDR3 contains 15 residues. The V segment lost 5 bases and the J segment 1 base; nucleotides outside the gene matches: 6. Per germline, CDR1 SEHNR and CDR2 FQNEAQ (reference sequence). For the CDR3, the DNA is TGTGCCAGCAGCCTGCCGACTAGCGCCCAAGAGACCCAGTACTTC. As protein: CASSLPTSAQETQYF.

The gene calls are TRBV5-1 and TRBJ2-1; either TRBD1 or TRBD2 may fit D (5 bases each). CDR1 and CDR2 from the germline V gene are SGHRS and YFSETQ. The V end lost 0 bases, the J end lost 9 bases, and 13 bases lay between the germline ends. The CDR3 spans 14 residues. CDR3 sequence: CASSLGSRGAEQFF. As DNA, the CDR3 is TGCGCCAGCAGCTTGGGGTCTCGAGGGGCTGAGCAGTTCTTC.

The V gene is TRBV20-1, the J gene TRBJ2-7, with 9 bases that match TRBD1. The V gene end was trimmed by 3 bases and the J gene end by 2 bases; junction bases not matched to a gene: 11. The CDR3 is 16 amino acids. Germline V gives CDR1 DFQATT, CDR2 SNEGSKA (reference sequence). The DNA for the CDR3 is TGCAGTGCTAGCCCTTGGGGGACAGGGTCGCCCTACGAGCAGTACTTC. Encoded protein: CSASPWGTGSPYEQYF.

This clonotype was picked up many times. This chain connects TRBV20-1 to TRBJ1-3, with unresolved D. This CDR3 region has 14 residues. The germline V gene has CDR1 DFQATT and CDR2 SNEGSKA (reference sequence). Trimming left V 5 bases short and J 2 bases short, with 13 bases between. Written as DNA, the CDR3 is TGCAGTGCTTCTTCATGGGAGGCTGGAAACACCATATATTTT. Protein: CSASSWEAGNTIYF.

This clonotype was seen a few times. The chain is built from TRBV3-1 and TRBJ1-3; no firm D call. Per the germline V gene, CDR1 is LGHDT and CDR2 is YNNKEL (reference sequence). V was shortened by 5 bases and J by 3 bases, with 26 bases between the two germline ends. The CDR3 is 19 residues long. CDR3 in DNA: TGTGCCAGCAGCTCTCACCTGGGCCGGACTGCCCAAGATGGAAACACCATATATTTT. This translates into CASSSHLGRTAQDGNTIYF. Together with reference TRBV3-1 and TRBJ1-3, the CDR3 gives the full variable domain: DTAVSQTPKYLVTQMGNDKSIKCEQNLGHDTMYWYKQDSKKFLKIMFSYNNKELIINETVPNRFSPKSPDKAHLNLHINSLELGDSAVYFCASSSHLGRTAQDGNTIYFGEGSWLTVV.

The genes are TRBV7-8 and TRBJ2-7, with 14 bases fitting TRBD2. CDR1 and CDR2 (germline): SGHVS, FQNEAQ. The CDR3 sequence is 16 residues long. After removal of 3 bases from V and 1 base from J, the junction contained 2 bases not matched to a gene. CDR3 nucleotides: TGTGCCAGCAGCTTGGGACTAGCGGGAGCGTCCTACGAGCAGTACTTC. Its protein product is CASSLGLAGASYEQYF.

V usage is TRBV7-9 and J usage is TRBJ2-7; no clear D. This CDR3 is built from 16 residues. Germline CDR1 is SEHNR and CDR2 is FQNEAQ (reference sequence). The germline V and J ends were trimmed by 1 base and 2 bases, with 15 bases remaining between them. This CDR3 is CASSLGQATFAYEQYF. In nucleotides, the CDR3 is TGTGCCAGCAGCTTAGGTCAGGCCACTTTTGCCTACGAGCAGTACTTC.

The V gene is TRBV3-1, the J gene TRBJ2-3; D might be TRBD2 (6 bases). Trimming left V 0 bases short and J 4 bases short, with 14 bases between. CDR1 is LGHDT, CDR2 YNNKEL, per germline (reference sequence). This CDR3 is built from 16 residues. The CDR3, as DNA: TGTGCCAGCAGCCAAGATGGGACTGGCGGTCCAGATACGCAGTATTTT. Translated, it gives CASSQDGTGGPDTQYF.

This clonotype was counted at least ten times. V usage is TRBV7-8 and J usage is TRBJ2-2, with a possible D match to TRBD1 (7 bases). Germline CDR1 SGHVS, CDR2 FQNEAQ. The CDR3 is made up of 14 amino acids. The germline V and J ends were trimmed by 4 bases and 5 bases, with 11 bases remaining between them. This chain's CDR3 is CASSSEGATGELFF. The DNA for the CDR3 is TGTGCCAGCAGCTCGGAGGGGGCAACCGGGGAGCTGTTTTTT. The whole variable domain, filled in from reference TRBV7-8 and TRBJ2-2, reads GAGVSQSPRYKVAKRGQDVALRCDPISGHVSLFWYQQALGQGPEFLTYFQNEAQLDKSGLPSDRFFAERPEGSVSTLKIQRTQQEDSAVYLCASSSEGATGELFFGEGSRLTVL.

This clonotype was detected ten times or more. V is TRBV28 and J is TRBJ2-5; no reliable D call. The CDR3 is 13 residues long. V dropped 6 bases and J dropped 5 bases, with 13 bases sitting between them. Germline-derived CDR1 and CDR2 are MDHEN and SYDVKM. Here the CDR3 DNA reads TGTGCCAGCAGACCCCTCCTTCCGGAGACCCAGTACTTC. Residues: CASRPLLPETQYF.

The chain is built from TRBV10-2 and TRBJ1-5; D not resolved. This CDR3 comprises 13 residues. V shed 4 bases and J shed 0 bases, with 4 bases lying between them. Germline assignment: CDR1 WSHSY and CDR2 SAAADI. This CDR3 reads CASSGYSNQPQHF. Here the CDR3 DNA reads TGCGCCAGCAGTGGTTATAGCAATCAGCCCCAGCATTTT.

This chain joins TRBV20-1 and TRBJ1-6; 8 positions match TRBD1. Germline V gene sequence: CDR1 DFQATT, CDR2 SNEGSKA (reference sequence). This CDR3 contains 14 residues. The V and J ends lost 5 bases and 6 bases, in that order; junction bases with no gene match: 6. In nucleotides, the CDR3 is TGCAGTGCTGTTGCAGGGGGCCGTAATTCACCCCTCCACTTT. It specifies CSAVAGGRNSPLHF.

This chain uses TRBV4-1 with TRBJ2-3, with TRBD2 as a possible D gene (5 bases). V lost 4 bases and J 3 bases, leaving 17 bases between the germline ends. Per germline, CDR1 MGHRA and CDR2 YSYEKL. This CDR3 is built from 16 residues. CDR3 DNA sequence: TGCGCCAGCAGCCGAATCTACGGGGTGAGGACAGATACGCAGTATTTT. Amino acids: CASSRIYGVRTDTQYF.

There are many counts of this clonotype. The chain uses TRBV7-2 and TRBJ2-1, with a weak D call TRBD2 (6 bases). The length of the CDR3 is 16 residues. Deletions cut 3 bases from V and 3 bases from J, with 15 bases between. Germline CDR1 is SGHTA and CDR2 is FQGNSA. The CDR3 reads CASSFVGGKVYNEQFF. In DNA form, the CDR3 reads TGTGCCAGCAGCTTCGTCGGGGGAAAGGTCTACAATGAGCAGTTCTTC.

This clonotype has just a few counts. The J gene is TRBJ2-5, the V gene TRBV5-1; the D gene is possibly TRBD1 (6 bases). From germline, CDR1 is SGHRS and CDR2 YFSETQ. The V gene lost 3 bases and the J gene lost 5 bases, with 14 bases spanning the gap. The length of the CDR3 is 14 residues. The CDR3 protein is CASSYWGPRETQYF. In DNA, the CDR3 is TGCGCCAGCAGCTACTGGGGGCCACGTGAGACCCAGTACTTC.

The chain uses TRBV20-1 and TRBJ1-6; 7 bases line up with TRBD1. This CDR3 spans 18 amino acids. Germline loops: CDR1 DFQATT, CDR2 SNEGSKA (reference sequence). J gave up 0 bases and V 2 bases, and 10 bases lay outside the gene matches. CDR3 DNA: TGCAGTGCTAGACCCCCAACAGGGGTTAGCTCCTATAATTCACCCCTCCACTTT. This encodes CSARPPTGVSSYNSPLHF.

This chain joins TRBV12-3 or TRBV12-4 and TRBJ2-1, with D possibly matching TRBD2 (6 bases). V was trimmed by 3 bases and J by 5 bases, leaving 17 bases between them. This CDR3 is built from 16 residues. CDR3 sequence (DNA): TGTGCCAGCAGTTTCCCCCCGGGACTGAGAGACAATGAGCAGTTCTTC. Amino acid sequence: CASSFPPGLRDNEQFF.

The chain joins TRBV9 to TRBJ2-7; tentative D call: TRBD2 (5 bases). CDR3 size: 13 residues. V gave up 3 bases and J gave up 5 bases, with 12 bases separating them. Germline assignment: CDR1 SGDLS and CDR2 YYNGEE. CDR3 nucleotide sequence: TGTGCCAGCAGCGGGCCCGGACTTAACGAGCAGTACTTC. This sequence encodes CASSGPGLNEQYF.

The gene calls are TRBV12-3 or TRBV12-4 and TRBJ2-2; D remains unclear. This CDR3 spans 14 amino acids. The ends were cut back, 8 bases at V and 3 bases at J, with 13 bases in the middle. The CDR3 here is CASRPLGYTGELFF. The CDR3 nucleotides are TGTGCCAGCCGACCCTTGGGGTACACCGGGGAGCTGTTTTTT.

In its sample, this clonotype was seen a few times. The rearrangement joins TRBV28 to TRBJ2-7; D is possibly TRBD2 (6 bases). The CDR3 spans 14 residues. The germline V gene has CDR1 MDHEN and CDR2 SYDVKM. Trimming pared 3 bases from V and 6 bases from J, leaving 15 bases between. CDR3 DNA: TGTGCCAGCAGTTTGGGGGTGGGGGAGGTCGAGCAGTACTTC. As protein: CASSLGVGEVEQYF.